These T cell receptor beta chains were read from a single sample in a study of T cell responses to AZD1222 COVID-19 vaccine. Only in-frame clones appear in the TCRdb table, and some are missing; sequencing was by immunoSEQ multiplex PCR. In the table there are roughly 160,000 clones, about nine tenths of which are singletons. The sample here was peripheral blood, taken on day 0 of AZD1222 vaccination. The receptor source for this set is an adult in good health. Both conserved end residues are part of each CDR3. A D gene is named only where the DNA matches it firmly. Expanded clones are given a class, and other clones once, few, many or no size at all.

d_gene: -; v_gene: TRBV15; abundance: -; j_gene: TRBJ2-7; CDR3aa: CATSRDTYEQYF; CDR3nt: TGTGCCACCAGCAGGGATACGTACGAGCAGTACTTC
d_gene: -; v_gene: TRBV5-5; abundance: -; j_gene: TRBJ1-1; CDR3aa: CASSLTSNTEAFF; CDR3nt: TGTGCCAGCAGCTTGACATCGAACACTGAAGCTTTCTTT
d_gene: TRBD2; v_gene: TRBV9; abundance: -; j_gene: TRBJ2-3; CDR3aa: CASRSGGGRSDTQYF; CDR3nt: TGTGCCAGCCGTTCCGGGGGGGGCCGTTCAGATACGCAGTATTTT
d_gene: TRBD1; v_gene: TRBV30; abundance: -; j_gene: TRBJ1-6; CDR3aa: CASDRAVNSPLHF; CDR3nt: TGTGCCTCGGACAGGGCCGTAAATTCACCCCTCCACTTT
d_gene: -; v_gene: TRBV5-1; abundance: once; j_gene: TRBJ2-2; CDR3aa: CASSHSRISTNTGELFF; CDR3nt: TGCGCCAGCAGCCATTCTCGGATCTCGACGAACACCGGGGAGCTGTTTTTT
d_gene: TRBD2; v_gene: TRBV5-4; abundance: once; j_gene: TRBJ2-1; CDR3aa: CASSLWASGINYNEQFF; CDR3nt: TGTGCCAGCAGCTTGTGGGCTAGCGGGATTAACTACAATGAGCAGTTCTTC
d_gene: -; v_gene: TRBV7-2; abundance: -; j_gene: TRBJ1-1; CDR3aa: CASSLRSGFGTEAFF; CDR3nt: TGTGCCAGCAGCTTACGATCTGGGTTCGGCACTGAAGCTTTCTTT
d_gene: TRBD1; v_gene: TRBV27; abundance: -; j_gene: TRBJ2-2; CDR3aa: CASSPGRGRENTGELFF; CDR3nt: TGTGCCAGCAGTCCCGGCAGGGGGCGCGAGAACACCGGGGAGCTGTTTTTT
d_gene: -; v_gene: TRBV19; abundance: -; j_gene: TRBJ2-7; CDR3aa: CASSPRETYEQYF; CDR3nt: TGTGCCAGTAGTCCCAGGGAAACCTACGAGCAGTACTTC
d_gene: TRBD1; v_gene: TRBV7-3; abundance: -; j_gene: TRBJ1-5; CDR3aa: CASSIVTGTNQPQHF; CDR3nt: TGTGCCAGCAGCATAGTGACAGGGACTAATCAGCCCCAGCATTTT
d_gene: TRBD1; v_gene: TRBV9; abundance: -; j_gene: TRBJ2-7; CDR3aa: CASSPRTGASEQYF; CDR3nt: TGTGCCAGCAGCCCCCGGACAGGAGCAAGCGAGCAGTACTTC
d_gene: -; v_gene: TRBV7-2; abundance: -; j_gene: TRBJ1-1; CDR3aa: CASSLNRVNTEAFF; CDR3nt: TGTGCCAGCAGCCTAAACAGGGTGAACACTGAAGCTTTCTTT
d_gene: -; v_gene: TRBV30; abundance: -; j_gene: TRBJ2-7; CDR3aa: CAWFGFPSYEQYF; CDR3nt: TGTGCCTGGTTTGGATTCCCCTCCTACGAGCAGTACTTC
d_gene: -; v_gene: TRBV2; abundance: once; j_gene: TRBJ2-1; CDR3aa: CASTRELRLSGGEQFF; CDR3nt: TGTGCCAGCACCCGAGAATTACGCCTTTCCGGGGGTGAGCAGTTCTTC
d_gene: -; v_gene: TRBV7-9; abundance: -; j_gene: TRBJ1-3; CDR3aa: CASSLYSGSGNTIYF; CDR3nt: TGTGCCAGCAGCTTATACTCAGGCTCTGGAAACACCATATATTTT
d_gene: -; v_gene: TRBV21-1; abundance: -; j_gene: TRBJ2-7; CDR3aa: CASSKGGTGGSYEQYF; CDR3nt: TGTGCCAGCAGCAAAGGCGGGACAGGAGGCTCCTACGAGCAGTACTTC
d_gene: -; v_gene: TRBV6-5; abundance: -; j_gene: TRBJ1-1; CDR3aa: CASSYSNGLNTEAFF; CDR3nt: TGTGCCAGCAGTTACTCGAACGGTTTGAACACTGAAGCTTTCTTT
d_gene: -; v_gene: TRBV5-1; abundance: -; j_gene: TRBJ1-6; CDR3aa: CASSLAGGRGPPLHF; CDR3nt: TGCGCCAGCAGCTTGGCGGGGGGGCGAGGGCCACCCCTCCACTTT
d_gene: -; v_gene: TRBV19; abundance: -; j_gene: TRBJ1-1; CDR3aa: CASSIDRDTEAFF; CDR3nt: TGTGCCAGTAGTATAGACCGCGACACTGAAGCTTTCTTT
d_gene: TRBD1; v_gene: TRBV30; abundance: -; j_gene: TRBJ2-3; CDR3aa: CAWNRGQGVTDTQYF; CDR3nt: TGTGCCTGGAATAGGGGACAGGGGGTGACAGATACGCAGTATTTT
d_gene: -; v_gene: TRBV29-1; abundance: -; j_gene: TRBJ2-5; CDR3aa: CSVGPAPETQYF; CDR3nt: TGCAGCGTTGGGCCGGCCCCCGAGACCCAGTACTTC
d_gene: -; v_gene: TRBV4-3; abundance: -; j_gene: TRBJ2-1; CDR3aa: CASSQDLGGLGNEQFF; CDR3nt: TGCGCCAGCAGCCAAGATCTTGGGGGTCTTGGGAATGAGCAGTTCTTC
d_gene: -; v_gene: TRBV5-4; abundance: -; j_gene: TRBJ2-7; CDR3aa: CASSLGIWTEAEQYF; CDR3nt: TGTGCCAGCAGCTTGGGCATTTGGACCGAAGCCGAGCAGTACTTC
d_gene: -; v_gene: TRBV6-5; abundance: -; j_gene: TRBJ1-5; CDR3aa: CASSRSNQPQHF; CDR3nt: TGTGCCAGCAGCAGAAGCAATCAGCCCCAGCATTTT